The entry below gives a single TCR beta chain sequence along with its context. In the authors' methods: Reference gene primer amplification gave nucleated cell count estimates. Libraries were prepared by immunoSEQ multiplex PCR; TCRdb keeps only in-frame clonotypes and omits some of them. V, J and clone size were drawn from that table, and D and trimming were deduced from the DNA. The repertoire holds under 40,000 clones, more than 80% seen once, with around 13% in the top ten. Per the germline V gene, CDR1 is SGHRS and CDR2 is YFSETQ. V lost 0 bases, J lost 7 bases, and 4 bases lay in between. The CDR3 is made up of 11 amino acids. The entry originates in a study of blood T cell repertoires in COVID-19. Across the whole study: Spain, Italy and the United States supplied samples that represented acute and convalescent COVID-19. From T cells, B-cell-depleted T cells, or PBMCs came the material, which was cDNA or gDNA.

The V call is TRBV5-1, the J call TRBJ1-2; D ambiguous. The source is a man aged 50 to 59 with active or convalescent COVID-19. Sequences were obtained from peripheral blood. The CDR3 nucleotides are TGCGCCAGCAGCTTGGAAGCTGGCTACACCTTC. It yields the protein CASSLEAGYTF. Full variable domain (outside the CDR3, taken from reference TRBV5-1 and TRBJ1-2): KAGVTQTPRYLIKTRGQQVTLSCSPISGHRSVSWYQQTPGQGLQFLFEYFSETQRNKGNFPGRFSGRQFSNSRSEMNVSTLELGDSALYLCASSLEAGYTFGSGTRLTVV.